This T cell receptor beta chain was identified in a study of blood T cell repertoires in COVID-19. Here immunoSEQ multiplex PCR was the method, and the copy in TCRdb shows in-frame clones only, minus some. The sample records some 250,000 clones, approximately 86% being singletons. Trimming pared 3 bases from V and 5 bases from J, leaving 13 bases between. The V gene's germline CDR1 is WSHSY and CDR2 SAAADI. The CDR3 totals 14 residues. The rearrangement uses TRBV10-2 and TRBJ1-1, with D perhaps TRBD1 (6 bases). This receptor was obtained from a human donor in a cohort sampled during active COVID-19. The sequenced material came from peripheral blood. CDR3: CASSESIGGTEAFF. The CDR3 nucleotides are TGCGCCAGCAGTGAATCAATAGGGGGAACTGAAGCTTTCTTT.